Sequencing of this T cell receptor beta chain was carried out in a study of cytomegalovirus exposure and HLA in healthy donors (dated by TCRdb to about 2017). Looking at the study overall: An earlier analysis of approximately 550 of the donors reported roughly 270 Gb of sequence data and some 100 million unique TCR beta sequences from 150 million to 200 million T cells. The T cell repertoires of 700 or so subjects were profiled by immunosequencing and related to cytomegalovirus serostatus. The genetic ancestry cluster associated with self-reported Caucasian donors included 70% to 85% of the roughly 390 genotyped donors. Roughly 310 gigabases of sequencing data and roughly 90 million unique TCR sequences were included in an early release covering roughly 600 HLA-typed donors. The number of typed donors differed by locus: about 629-640 for A, B, C, DRB1 and DQB1; 522 for DQA1; some 610 for DPA1; and some 470 for DPB1. In addition to the first cohort of roughly 670 subjects, a separate validation cohort of over 90 different subjects was used. Rather than using new phenotypic data, the later analysis identified candidate immune exposures from TCR beta sequences and from how often those sequences occurred across donors. To study patterns of TCR occurrence, a later analysis re-analyzed previously published TCR beta repertoires from hundreds of donors and added high-resolution HLA genotyping. To predict cytomegalovirus infection status, the study brought together high-throughput TCR immunosequencing, statistical association of individual TCRs with disease status, and machine learning. Across approximately 400 genotyped donors of the cohort, an average of approximately 240,000 unique TCR beta nucleotide sequences per donor were sequenced, and 15% to 20% of those sequences were non-productive. A few DR-DQ haplotypes were treated as single units for association and clustering because of strong linkage in the cohort. The aim of the study was to test whether cataloging public T cell receptors could identify signatures of past pathogen exposure. An earlier analysis of several hundred of the donors used high-throughput TCR beta sequencing to judge whether each TCR beta V gene segment behaved as functional or pseudogenic. Class I and class II HLA loci were covered by the typing at four-digit resolution. Donor age, sex, ethnicity and CMV serostatus were compiled alongside the repertoire data. All discovery cohort repertoires had been generated on a single sequencing platform. In a later genetic analysis, genome-wide SNP genotypes for about three fifths of the roughly 670 donors were used, and that subset was treated as a discovery cohort.

The cohort was made up of roughly 670 healthy bone marrow donors. At the time of sampling, every cohort member was nominally healthy, though immune exposures that went unrecorded were likely present. The donor was CMV seronegative and was included in the group of 352 seronegative cohort members. Every donor gave a peripheral blood sample, and the peripheral blood mononuclear cells from that sample were used for TCR beta sequencing. Genomic DNA extraction from the blood cell samples was performed with the Qiagen DNeasy Blood Extraction Kit. V gives up 5 bases and J gives up 0 bases, and the segment between their germline ends measures 11 bases. The CDR3, cysteine through phenylalanine, is 15 amino acids long. The CDR3 DNA has 45 bases and is translated from base 1. The CDR1 and CDR2 encoded by the germline V gene (reference sequence) are LNHDA and SQIVND. Library method: the immunoSEQ multiplex PCR assay. For the multiplex PCR, a mixture combining 60 forward primers for TCR Vbeta segments and 13 reverse primers for TCR Jbeta segments was used. A multiplex PCR assay on genomic DNA amplified the CDR3 region of rearranged TCR beta genes. The amplified TCR beta libraries were sequenced on the Illumina HiSeq System as 87-base-pair reads. From the authors' description of their analysis: A later analysis counted around 72 million unique TCR beta chains across the 670 or so repertoires, and approximately 11 million of these chains were shared by at least two donors. To remove PCR and sequencing errors, raw reads were error-corrected and collapsed into unique sequences using a nearest-neighbor algorithm that merged closely related sequences. Alignment of CDR3 sequences to IMGT reference sequences was used to assign V, D and J gene segments. For a sequence to be retained, a match of at least six nucleotides was required to both a V gene segment and a J gene segment. Rearrangements were classified as productive when the CDR3 lacked stop codons and remained in frame with V and J, and all other rearrangements were classified as non-productive. CDR3 was defined according to IMGT convention as the region running from the second conserved V-encoded cysteine to the conserved J-encoded phenylalanine. In an earlier analysis of more than 550 of the donors, sequences lacking an unambiguous match to a single V gene segment were excluded. An earlier analysis of a few hundred of the donors classified V segments as functional when productive rearrangements were above 56.7% and as segregating when the standard deviation between donors was above 5%. To diagnose cytomegalovirus status from the catalog of TCR beta chain sequences, a statistical classification framework was built. A later analysis assigned V and J genes by comparing TCR nucleotide sequences with IMGT/GENE-DB human TR gene sequences. Using the TCRdist pipeline, a later analysis assigned CDR3 sequences along with most-parsimonious VDJ recombination scenarios. In a later analysis, each TCR beta chain was defined by its CDR3 amino acid sequence together with its V-gene family, and reads lacking a unique V-gene family were excluded. To address suspected cross-contamination and a sequencing artifact, a later analysis removed 592 highly shared, low-generation-probability nucleotide sequences. In a later analysis, a clonal expansion index was calculated for each public chain from normalized within-repertoire ranks of inferred template counts. A later analysis computed generation probabilities with a VDJ recombination model fitted to out-of-frame rearrangements, and checked the results against IGoR. A later analysis scored TCR-TCR, TCR-HLA and TCR-CMV co-occurrence with hypergeometric tests, applying a repertoire-size bias correction to TCR pairs. False discovery rates were estimated in a later analysis by permuting HLA or CMV assignments 20 times. In a later analysis, co-occurring TCRs were grouped with DBSCAN, and TCRdist sequence similarity was added when clustering was performed within HLA-allele-positive subsets. Repertoires with fewer than 30,000 or more than 120,000 public chains were left out of co-occurrence clustering, as were a handful of repertoires with anomalous nucleotide sharing. The table comes from immuneACCESS by way of TCRdb, which keeps in-frame sequences with V and J called. Part of the clones is missing from these tables; in studies checked, under half for an unresolved V gene and the rest for unknown reasons. That table furnishes V, J and clone size, whereas the DNA furnished D and trimming. Counted in this sample were about 140,000 clones; around 75% of them appeared once. Jointly, the top ten make up approximately 2.8% of the sample.

A note on this clone: This receptor's antigen is unknown. Base qualities are not recorded, but no much larger clone differs from it by a single base.

What the authors observed across the whole study: The authors suggested that the approach could potentially be generalized to other disease states and immunological phenotypes. According to a later analysis, most CMV-associated TCR beta chains appeared to be HLA-restricted, and the HLA associations seemed to be driven largely by CMV exposure. When HLA alleles, especially DR and DQ, strongly co-occurred, TCR associations were difficult to assign to individual alleles. Immune exposure information for the cohort was limited to CMV serostatus. Linkage disequilibrium might explain the correlated functional status among segregating V segments, but an unknown experimental factor could not be excluded. Presence/absence analyses assumed roughly uniform sequencing depth across donors, an assumption that may not hold. Because HLA typing was missing for some donors at each locus, association tests included only the typed subset. Several of the top co-occurrence clusters appeared to be linked to parvovirus B19, influenza, CMV and Epstein-Barr virus, according to a later analysis. Most TCR sequences were observed very rarely across donors, whereas some public TCRs were present in many individuals. A cluster of highly shared sequence variants was judged likely to represent a technical artifact of the sequencing pipeline. Compared with the 666-donor mean, donors in an Asian-associated ancestry cluster had fewer N-insertions in productive TCRs, according to a later genetic analysis. Because counts were too low, 15 to 20 rarely observed V segments, including chromosome 9 orphons, were excluded from the earlier analysis of fewer than 650 of the donors. The study listed 150 to 200 TCR beta chains as associated with cytomegalovirus. A further reported finding was that TCR beta sequences accurately predicted the HLA-A and HLA-B alleles for most subjects in the first cohort. In both the original and validation cohorts, the classifier was reported to diagnose cytomegalovirus status with high specificity and sensitivity. Some IMGT-functional V segments, including TRBV6-2 and TRBV6-3, could not be told apart with the 87-base-pair reads, so those segments were excluded. Specific HLA alleles were associated with 15,000 to 20,000 TCR beta sequences at a false discovery rate of 0.05 in a later analysis. A later genetic analysis associated a missense DCLRE1C variant with V-gene and J-gene trimming of TCR beta chains, and an independent cohort replicated the association. In an earlier analysis of several hundred of the donors, most TCR beta V segments were observed in productive rearrangements about 87% or about 30% of the time, broadly matching IMGT annotations. This cohort had only TCR beta chains sequenced, and the lack of alpha or paired-chain data limited which features could be detected. In a later analysis, TCR association rates were found to vary across HLA loci, with the most associated TCRs seen for DRB1 alleles and the fewest for HLA-C alleles. A later analysis found that HLA-associated TCR beta chains were more clonally expanded and had lower generation probabilities than equally common non-associated chains. In vitro tests confirmed that three of the cytomegalovirus-associated TCR beta chains recognize cytomegalovirus antigens.

Sequencing was done on a sample of PBMCs. The receptor was isolated from a female donor in good health and CMV-seronegative. The chain employs TRBV19 and TRBJ1-5; a confident D gene designation cannot be given. The nucleotide sequence reads as follows: TGTGCCAGTAGTTCCCGGTTCGATAGCAATCAGCCCCAGCATTTT. Its amino acids are CASSSRFDSNQPQHF. The reference TRBV19 and TRBJ1-5 proteins fill in what lies around the CDR3, so the full variable domain reads DGGITQSPKYLFRKEGQNVTLSCEQNLNHDAMYWYRQDPGQGLRLIYYSQIVNDFQKGDIAEGYSVSREKKESFPLTVTSAQKNPTAFYLCASSSRFDSNQPQHFGDGTRLSIL.